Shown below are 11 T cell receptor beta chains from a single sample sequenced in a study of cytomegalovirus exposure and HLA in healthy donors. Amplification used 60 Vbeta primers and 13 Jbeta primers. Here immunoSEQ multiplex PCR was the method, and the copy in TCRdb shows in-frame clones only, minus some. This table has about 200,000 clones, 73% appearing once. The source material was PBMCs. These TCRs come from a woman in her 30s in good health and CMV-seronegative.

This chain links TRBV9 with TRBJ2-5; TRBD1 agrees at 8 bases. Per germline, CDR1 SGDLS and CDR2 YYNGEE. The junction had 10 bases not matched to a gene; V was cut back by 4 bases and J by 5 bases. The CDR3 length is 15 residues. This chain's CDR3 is CASSKSGQGGETQYF. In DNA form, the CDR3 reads TGTGCCAGCAGCAAAAGCGGACAGGGTGGGGAGACCCAGTACTTC.

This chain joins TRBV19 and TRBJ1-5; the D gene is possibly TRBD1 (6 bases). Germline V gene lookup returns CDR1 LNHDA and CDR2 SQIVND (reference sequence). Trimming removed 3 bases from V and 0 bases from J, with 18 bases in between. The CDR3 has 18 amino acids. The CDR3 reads CASSMAKIQGYSNQPQHF. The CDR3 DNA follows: TGTGCCAGTAGTATGGCCAAGATCCAGGGGTATAGCAATCAGCCCCAGCATTTT.

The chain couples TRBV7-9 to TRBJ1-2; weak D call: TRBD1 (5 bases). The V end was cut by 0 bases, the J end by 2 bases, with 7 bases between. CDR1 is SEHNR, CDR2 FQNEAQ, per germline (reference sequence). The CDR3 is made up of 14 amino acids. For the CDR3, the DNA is TGTGCCAGCAGCTTAGCGTCAGGGAACTATGGCTACACCTTC. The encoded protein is CASSLASGNYGYTF.

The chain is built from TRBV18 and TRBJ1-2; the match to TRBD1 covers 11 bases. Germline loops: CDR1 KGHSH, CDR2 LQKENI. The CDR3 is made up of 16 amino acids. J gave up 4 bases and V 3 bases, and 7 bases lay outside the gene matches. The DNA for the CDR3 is TGTGCCAGCTCACCGATCGGGACAGGGGGAGGCTATGGCTACACCTTC. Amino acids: CASSPIGTGGGYGYTF.

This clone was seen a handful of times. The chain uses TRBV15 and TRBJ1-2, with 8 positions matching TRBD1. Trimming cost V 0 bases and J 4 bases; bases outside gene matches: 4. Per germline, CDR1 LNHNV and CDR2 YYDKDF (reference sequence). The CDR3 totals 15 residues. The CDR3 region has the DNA TGTGCCACCAGCAGAGATCGAACAGGGGGCTATGGCTACACCTTC. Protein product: CATSRDRTGGYGYTF.

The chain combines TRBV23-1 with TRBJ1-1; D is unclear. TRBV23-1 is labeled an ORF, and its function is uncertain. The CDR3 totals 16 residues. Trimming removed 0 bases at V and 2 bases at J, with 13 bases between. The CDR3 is CASSQSVARGNTEAFF. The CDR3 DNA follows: TGCGCCAGCAGTCAATCGGTAGCACGGGGAAACACTGAAGCTTTCTTT.

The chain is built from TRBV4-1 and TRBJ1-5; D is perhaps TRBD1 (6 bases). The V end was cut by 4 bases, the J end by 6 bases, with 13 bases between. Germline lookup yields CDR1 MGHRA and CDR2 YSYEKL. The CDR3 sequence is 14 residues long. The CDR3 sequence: CASSPRGARQPQHF. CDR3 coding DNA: TGCGCCAGCAGCCCTCGGGGGGCGCGTCAGCCCCAGCATTTT.

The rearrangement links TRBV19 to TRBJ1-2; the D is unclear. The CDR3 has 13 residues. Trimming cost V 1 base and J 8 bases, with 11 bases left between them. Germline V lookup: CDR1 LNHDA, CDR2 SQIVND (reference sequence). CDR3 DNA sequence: TGTGCCAGTAGTATAGCACGGGTCGGAGGCTACACCTTC. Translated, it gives CASSIARVGGYTF.

The CDR3 DNA follows: TGCGCCAGCAGCCAAGATCCAACTCTCGACATTCAGTACTTC. Translating it yields CASSQDPTLDIQYF. J is TRBJ2-4 and V is TRBV4-1, with D hard to call. Germline lookup yields CDR1 MGHRA and CDR2 YSYEKL. V was trimmed by 0 bases and J by 8 bases, leaving 11 bases between them. The CDR3 is made up of 14 amino acids.

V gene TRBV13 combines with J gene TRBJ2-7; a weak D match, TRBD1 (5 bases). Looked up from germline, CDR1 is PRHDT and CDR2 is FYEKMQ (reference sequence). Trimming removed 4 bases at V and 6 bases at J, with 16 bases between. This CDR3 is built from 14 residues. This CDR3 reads CASSSTDRNGEQYF. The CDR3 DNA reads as TGTGCCAGCAGCTCTACCGACAGAAATGGCGAGCAGTACTTC.

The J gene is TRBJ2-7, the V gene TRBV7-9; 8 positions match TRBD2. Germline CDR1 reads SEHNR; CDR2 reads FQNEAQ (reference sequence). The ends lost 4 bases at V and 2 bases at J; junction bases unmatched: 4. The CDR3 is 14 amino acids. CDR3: CASSSGLATYEQYF. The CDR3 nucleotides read TGTGCCAGCAGCTCCGGACTAGCCACCTACGAGCAGTACTTC.